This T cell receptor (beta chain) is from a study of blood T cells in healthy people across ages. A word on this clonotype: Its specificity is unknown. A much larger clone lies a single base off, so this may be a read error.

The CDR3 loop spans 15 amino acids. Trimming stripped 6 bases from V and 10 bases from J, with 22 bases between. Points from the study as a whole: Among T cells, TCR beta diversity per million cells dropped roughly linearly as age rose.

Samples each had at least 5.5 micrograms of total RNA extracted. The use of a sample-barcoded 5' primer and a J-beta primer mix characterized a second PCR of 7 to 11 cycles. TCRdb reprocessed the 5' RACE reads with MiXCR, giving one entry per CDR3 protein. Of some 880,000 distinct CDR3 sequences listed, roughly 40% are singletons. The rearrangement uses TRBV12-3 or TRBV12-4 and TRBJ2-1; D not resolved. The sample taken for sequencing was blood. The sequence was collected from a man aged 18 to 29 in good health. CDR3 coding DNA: TGTGCCAGCAGCCCTCTAGGGTCGAGCTCCTACGAGCAGTTCTTC. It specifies CASSPLGSSSYEQFF.